This T cell receptor (delta chain) was identified during a study of gamma-delta chains in newborns, infants, children. On the study more broadly: Microbial exposure reportedly drives polyclonal innate γδ T cell expansion after birth.

The CDR3 sequence is 19 residues long. Per germline, CDR1 TSWWSYY and CDR2 QGS. J was trimmed by 5 bases and V by 5 bases; bases with no gene match: 17. TCRdb reapplied CATT to the reads. The table lists about 4,900 delta-chain clones, roughly 3.9% of them singletons. Only a few counts were recorded for this clone. TCRdb has a much larger clone's protein, which differs at residue 14 from the translation of this DNA, likely because of a read error; what is shown is the protein translated from the DNA. The sequencing input was blood. This sequence was found in a child who was a newborn, infant or young child, either healthy, febrile or measles-vaccinated (not recorded which). The chain recombines TRDV1 with TRDJ1; 13 bases are shared with TRDD3. CDR3 nucleotides: TGTGCTCTTGGGATCCGCCCCCATACTGGGGGATACGGGAGAGATAAACTCATCTTT. This sequence encodes CALGIRPHTGGYGRDKLIF.